This T cell receptor beta chain derives from a study of technical replicates of blood from a handful of donors. Trimming shortened V by 2 bases and J by 1 base, and 15 bases separated the two germline ends. The CDR3 length is 16 residues. The V gene's germline CDR1 is SGHDT and CDR2 YYEEEE. This table comes from immunoSEQ multiplex PCR, and its TCRdb copy is limited to in-frame clones, with some not included. The sample consists of some 70,000 clones, about 90% of them appearing once. This chain uses TRBV5-6 with TRBJ1-1; possible D gene TRBD1, 6 bases. Sequenced input: T cells isolated from PBMCs. The origin of this receptor is a human donor in good health. This CDR3 is CASSFGAWGRNTEAFF. DNA of the CDR3: TGTGCCAGCAGCTTTGGCGCATGGGGGCGGAACACTGAAGCTTTCTTT.